Sequencing of this T cell receptor (beta chain) was carried out in a study of T-cell memory formation after mild COVID-19 (dated by TCRdb to 2020 to 2022). In terms of the full investigation: TCR sequence clusters from the two donors were largely donor specific. In two donors, T-cell clones that expanded and contracted after mild COVID-19 were tracked by sequencing TCRalpha and TCRbeta repertoires over time. Two young, previously healthy adult volunteers made up the cohort, one male and one female. Broader findings and caveats from the paper: Clones that contracted from day 15 to 85 showed balanced CD4/CD8 phenotypes, whereas a second wave of clones that expanded from day 15 to 37 leaned towards CD4+. Contracting CD4+ clones were located mainly in the CM and EM memory subsets, whereas CD8+ clones were found to be enriched in EMRA. Some responding clones were detected in pre-infection memory, suggesting pre-existing cross-reactive memory T cells joined the SARS-CoV-2 response. Only two mild cases were covered by the study, and larger cohorts that include severe cases with pre-infection samples were considered necessary. Whether the second-wave clones peaking on day 37 were SARS-CoV-2 specific was not confirmed.

With respect to this clonotype: No antigen is known for it. No per-base quality is available; no much larger clone lies one base away.

Ficoll-Paque density gradient centrifugation was the method used to isolate PBMCs. CDR1 and CDR2, looked up from the germline V gene, are MNHEY and SVGAGI. Measured from the cysteine to the phenylalanine, the CDR3 is 12 residues long. The retained sequence is limited to the CDR3, 36 bases, with the frame set at the first base. Here V drops 7 bases and J drops 7 bases, and the junction holds 6 bases not matched to any gene. TCRdb names Illumina NovaSeq 6000 as the instrument used. cDNA libraries for TCRalpha and TCRbeta were prepared by 5'RACE using constant-segment primers, with sample barcodes and unique molecular identifiers added. RNA was extracted from every sample with Trizol reagent. The libraries were amplified in two PCR steps, and the second step added a second sample barcode and Illumina TruSeq adapters. The libraries were sequenced on an Illumina NovaSeq using 2 x 150 bp paired-end reads. The original pipeline was this. With migec v1.2.7, reads were demultiplexed and then collapsed into UMI-guided consensus sequences. Using mixcr v2.1.11, UMI consensuses were aligned to TRA and TRB V and J templates and then assembled into clonotypes. Expanded or contracted clonotypes were those called significant by both edgeR and NoisET, with noise models trained on biological replicates. edgeR calls used a false discovery rate-adjusted p below 0.01 and a log2 fold-change threshold of 1. As an exploratory analysis of dynamics, max-normalized trajectories of the 1000 most abundant clonotypes were examined by PCA with hierarchical clustering. The CD4 or CD8 phenotype of responding clones was assigned using the separately sequenced CD4+ and CD8+ repertoires. Starting from the raw public reads, TCRdb applied fastp trimming at Q25, assembled clones with MiXCR and retained in-frame beta chains. Each entry is one CDR3 protein sequence, shown with its most common DNA and genes. These V and J calls derive from TCRdb rather than the authors' analysis. The sample table lists about 560,000 distinct CDR3 sequences, less than 25% of them with a count of one. The top ten clonotypes cover roughly 8.1% of the sample.

The source is an adult woman who had mild COVID-19 (a few samples of this study predate the infection). The sample titles of this study are shuffled in the database, so cell type and time point are left out; the donor was told from shared clones. Sample: PBMCs or a T cell subset sorted from them (not recorded which). The chain was built from TRBV6-5 and TRBJ1-2, with 7 middle bases fitting TRBD1. The sequence in DNA is TGTGCCAGCAAGGAGGGGGCGGGTGGCTACACCTTC. The encoded protein is CASKEGAGGYTF.